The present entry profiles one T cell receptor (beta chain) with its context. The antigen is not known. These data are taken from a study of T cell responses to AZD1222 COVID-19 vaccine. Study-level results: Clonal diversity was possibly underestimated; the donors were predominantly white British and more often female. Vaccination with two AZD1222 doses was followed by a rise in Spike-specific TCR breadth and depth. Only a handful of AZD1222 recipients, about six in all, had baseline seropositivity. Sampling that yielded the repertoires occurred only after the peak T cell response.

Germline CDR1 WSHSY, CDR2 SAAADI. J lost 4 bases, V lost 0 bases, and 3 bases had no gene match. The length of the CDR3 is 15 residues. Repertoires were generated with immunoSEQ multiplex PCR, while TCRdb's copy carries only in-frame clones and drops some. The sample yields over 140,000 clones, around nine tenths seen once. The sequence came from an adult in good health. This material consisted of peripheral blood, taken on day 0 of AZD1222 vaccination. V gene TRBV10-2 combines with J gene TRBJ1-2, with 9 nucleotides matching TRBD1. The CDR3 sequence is CASSESQGATYGYTF. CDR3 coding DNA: TGCGCCAGCAGTGAGTCACAGGGGGCCACCTATGGCTACACCTTC.